The T cell receptor beta chain under discussion was sequenced for a study of blood T cell repertoires in COVID-19. About the research overall: PBMCs, B-cell-depleted T cells, or T cells were the source of the cDNA or gDNA that made up the material.

The J segment lost 4 bases and the V segment lost 3 bases, leaving 10 bases of the junction unmatched. The CDR3 contains 16 residues. The germline CDR1 and CDR2 sequences are MNHNS and SASEGT. Method: immunoSEQ multiplex PCR; TCRdb's copy keeps in-frame clones and lacks some. The top ten hold over 1.1% of the sample, which has hundreds of thousands of clones, 88% seen once. This sequence was found in a man older than 75 with acute or convalescent COVID-19. The specimen was peripheral blood. This rearrangement joins TRBV6-1 to TRBJ2-5; 8 bases are a match to TRBD1. CDR3 DNA: TGTGCCAGCAGTGATAGACAGGGGCGATGGCGAGAGACCCAGTACTTC. The encoded protein is CASSDRQGRWRETQYF.